The sequence of this TCR beta chain was determined in a study of blood T cell repertoires in COVID-19. Profiling relied on immunoSEQ multiplex PCR, and the TCRdb table lists in-frame clones only, not all of them. The sample has roughly 290,000 clones; about 91% are singletons. This CDR3 is built from 14 residues. V lost 0 bases and J 6 bases, leaving 11 bases between the germline ends. Germline values: CDR1 LGHNA, CDR2 YSLEER. J is TRBJ1-2 and V is TRBV4-3; D ambiguous. The specimen sequenced was peripheral blood. The source of this sequence is a woman between 55 and 75 years old with acute or convalescent COVID-19. This chain's CDR3 is CASSQEGRGHGYTF. CDR3 DNA: TGCGCCAGCAGCCAAGAGGGCAGAGGGCATGGCTACACCTTC.